Below, 17 T cell receptor beta chains from the same sample are listed, as sequenced in a study of blood T cell repertoires in COVID-19. Here immunoSEQ multiplex PCR was the method, and the copy in TCRdb shows in-frame clones only, minus some. Among 230,000 or so clones listed, about 90% were seen once. Sample: peripheral blood. The receptors come from a man aged 40-50 years with active or convalescent COVID-19.

V and J are TRBV5-5 and TRBJ1-6, with D possibly being TRBD1 (5 bases). V was clipped by 4 bases and J by 7 bases, with 9 bases between them. Germline CDR1 is SGHKS and CDR2 is YYEKEE (reference sequence). The CDR3 is made up of 13 amino acids. Here the CDR3 DNA reads TGTGCCAGCAGCCCGGGACTGAATTCACCCCTCCACTTT. Encoded protein: CASSPGLNSPLHF.

V and J are TRBV4-1 and TRBJ2-7; D call uncertain. Trimming took 3 bases from V and 3 from J, leaving 9 bases between them. Germline V CDR1 and CDR2: MGHRA, YSYEKL. This CDR3 is built from 13 residues. The CDR3 protein is CASSQEPNYEQYF. The CDR3 DNA sequence: TGCGCCAGCAGCCAGGAGCCCAACTACGAGCAGTACTTC.

The chain has TRBV5-1 and TRBJ2-7; no reliable D call. CDR1 and CDR2 from the germline V gene are SGHRS and YFSETQ. V was pared by 0 bases and J by 2 bases, with 9 bases between. The CDR3 covers 14 residues. The CDR3 nucleotides are TGCGCCAGCAGCTTGGGGAGTCCGACCTACGAGCAGTACTTC. Protein sequence: CASSLGSPTYEQYF.

The genes are TRBV11-2 and TRBJ2-1; TRBD2 agrees at 11 bases. The CDR3 is 14 residues long. Germline assignment: CDR1 SGHAT and CDR2 FQNNGV. With 5 bases clipped from V and 9 bases from J, the junction kept 6 bases outside the gene matches. In DNA form, the CDR3 reads TGTGCCAGCAGCCTGGGACTAGCGGCCGGTGAGCAGTTCTTC. Translated, it gives CASSLGLAAGEQFF.

This chain links TRBV28 with TRBJ1-2; a possible D gene is TRBD1 (6 bases). With 3 bases removed from V and 3 bases from J, the gap between germline ends came to 14 bases. Germline V gene data show CDR1 as MDHEN and CDR2 as SYDVKM. This CDR3 has 15 amino acids. The CDR3 reads CASSFSGARDYGYTF. DNA for the CDR3: TGTGCCAGCAGTTTCTCAGGGGCTAGAGACTATGGCTACACCTTC.

This chain connects TRBV15 to TRBJ2-7; D gene ambiguous. This CDR3 is 13 amino acids long. V lost 3 bases, J lost 7 bases, and 13 bases lay in between. The V gene's germline CDR1 is LNHNV and CDR2 YYDKDF (reference sequence). CDR3: CATSRANPGEQYF. For the CDR3, the DNA is TGTGCCACCAGCAGGGCCAATCCAGGAGAGCAGTACTTC.

The rearrangement uses TRBV21-1 and TRBJ1-4. TRBV21-1 is a pseudogene. The length of the CDR3 is 16 residues. CDR3 in amino acids: CASSKVRGGGDEKLFF. In nucleotides, the CDR3 is TGTGCCAGCAGCAAGGTAAGGGGGGGTGGCGATGAAAAACTGTTTTTT.

The chain recombines TRBV9 with TRBJ2-3; 10 nucleotides agree with TRBD2. Trimming cost V 0 bases and J 2 bases; bases outside gene matches: 15. Germline V lookup: CDR1 SGDLS, CDR2 YYNGEE. The CDR3 has 20 residues. Here the CDR3 reads CASSVGSLAGSQIVTDTQYF. In DNA form, the CDR3 reads TGTGCCAGCAGCGTAGGCTCACTAGCGGGATCCCAAATCGTCACAGATACGCAGTATTTT.

This chain links TRBV15 with TRBJ2-7; 13 bases are a match to TRBD2. The germline gives CDR1 LNHNV, CDR2 YYDKDF (reference sequence). Unmatched junction bases numbered 15, after V lost 1 base and J lost 3 bases. The CDR3 runs to 20 residues. The CDR3 loop is CATSRAAKGAGLAGYYEQYF. The CDR3 nucleotides read TGTGCCACCAGCAGAGCCGCAAAGGGGGCGGGACTAGCGGGGTACTACGAGCAGTACTTC.

The chain joins TRBV14 to TRBJ2-7, with TRBD2 matching 9 bases. V lost 0 bases to trimming and J lost 5 bases; unmatched junction nucleotides: 14. Germline lookup yields CDR1 SGHDN and CDR2 FVKESK. This CDR3 is 18 amino acids long. CDR3 DNA: TGTGCCAGCAGCCAAGATCGGGGGTTGGGTAGCGGGAGACACGAGCAGTACTTC. It translates to CASSQDRGLGSGRHEQYF. Complete variable domain (other parts from reference TRBV14 and TRBJ2-7): EAGVTQFPSHSVIEKGQTVTLRCDPISGHDNLYWYRRVMGKEIKFLLHFVKESKQDESGMPNNRFLAERTGGTYSTLKVQPAELEDSGVYFCASSQDRGLGSGRHEQYFGPGTRLTVT.

The gene calls are TRBV11-2 and TRBJ1-1; 7 bases match TRBD1. Trimming took 5 bases from V and 1 from J; bases not matched to a gene: 7. This CDR3 spans 15 amino acids. Germline V gene data show CDR1 as SGHAT and CDR2 as FQNNGV. DNA of the CDR3: TGTGCCAGCAGCGACCTACAGGGGAAGAACACTGAAGCTTTCTTT. This gives the protein CASSDLQGKNTEAFF.

J is TRBJ2-7 and V is TRBV29-1; 8 nucleotides align to TRBD1. CDR3 length: 14 amino acids. V trimming: 2 bases; J trimming: 3 bases; junction bases outside the gene matches: 6. The germline CDR1 and CDR2 sequences are SQVTM and ANQGSEA. The CDR3 loop is CSVESGQDGYEQYF. CDR3 nucleotide sequence: TGCAGCGTTGAATCGGGACAGGATGGCTACGAGCAGTACTTC.

The chain joins TRBV2 to TRBJ2-5; a weak D match, TRBD1 (7 bases). This CDR3 has 12 amino acids. Germline CDR1 and CDR2: SNHLY and FYNNEI. V lost 4 bases, J lost 5 bases, and 8 bases lay in between. CDR3 in DNA: TGTGCCAGCAGTGCAGGGGGGGAGACCCAGTACTTC. The encoded protein is CASSAGGETQYF.

V and J are TRBV5-6 and TRBJ1-2; D not resolved. The CDR3 runs 14 residues. Germline V CDR1 and CDR2: SGHDT, YYEEEE. V was shortened by 4 bases and J by 5 bases, with 15 bases between the two germline ends. The CDR3 DNA sequence: TGTGCCAGCAGCCGCAGCTTAAGGCGGTATGGCTACACCTTC. Protein sequence: CASSRSLRRYGYTF.

With regard to this clone: Within the sample, other DNA sequences also encode this same CDR3. J is TRBJ2-5 and V is TRBV18, with 11 nucleotides matching TRBD1. This CDR3 contains 14 residues. The germline gives CDR1 KGHSH, CDR2 LQKENI. Unmatched junction bases numbered 4, after V lost 6 bases and J lost 4 bases. CDR3 nucleotide sequence: TGTGCCAGCTCGCCCGGGACAGGGGGAGAGACCCAGTACTTC. It yields the protein CASSPGTGGETQYF.

The rearrangement uses TRBV3-1 (or the pseudogene TRBV3-2) and TRBJ1-1; D is ambiguous. The CDR3 spans 14 residues. The V gene lost 3 bases and the J gene lost 5 bases, with 13 bases spanning the gap. Germline values: CDR1 LGHDT, CDR2 YNNKEL (reference sequence). CDR3 bases: TGTGCCAGCAGCCACCACGGGGATAGGACTGAAGCTTTCTTT. Its translation is CASSHHGDRTEAFF.

The V call is TRBV7-9, the J call TRBJ1-1; D perhaps matches TRBD1 (5 bases). Germline V gene sequence: CDR1 SEHNR, CDR2 FQNEAQ (reference sequence). Trimming took off 4 bases at V and 7 bases at J, with 19 bases between the two ends. The CDR3 is 15 amino acids. The CDR3 DNA follows: TGTGCCAGCAGCTCTACATTATACACAGGCGGTGAAGCTTTCTTT. Its translation: CASSSTLYTGGEAFF.